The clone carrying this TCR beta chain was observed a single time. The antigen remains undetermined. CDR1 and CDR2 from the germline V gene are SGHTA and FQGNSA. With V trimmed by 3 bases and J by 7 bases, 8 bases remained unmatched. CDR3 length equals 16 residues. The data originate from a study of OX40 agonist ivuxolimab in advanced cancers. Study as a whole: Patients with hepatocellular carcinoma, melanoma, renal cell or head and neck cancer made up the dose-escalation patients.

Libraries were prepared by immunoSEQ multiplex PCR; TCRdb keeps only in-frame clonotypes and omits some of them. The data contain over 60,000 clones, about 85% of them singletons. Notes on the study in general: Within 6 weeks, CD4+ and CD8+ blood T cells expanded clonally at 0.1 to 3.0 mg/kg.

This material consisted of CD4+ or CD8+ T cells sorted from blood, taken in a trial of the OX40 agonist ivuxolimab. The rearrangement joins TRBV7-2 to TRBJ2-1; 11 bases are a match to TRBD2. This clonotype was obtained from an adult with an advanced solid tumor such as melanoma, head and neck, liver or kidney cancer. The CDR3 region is CASSFPGTSGWNEQFF. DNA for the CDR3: TGTGCCAGCAGCTTCCCGGGGACTAGCGGATGGAATGAGCAGTTCTTC.